Reported below is one T cell receptor beta chain. This entry comes from a study of blood T cell repertoires in COVID-19. How the authors handled the data: Amplifying reference gene primers gave estimates of nucleated cell counts. Clones were read by immunoSEQ multiplex PCR, and TCRdb kept only the in-frame ones, dropping some. V and J calls and clone size are as listed in that table; D and trimming were resolved from the DNA. This sample has approximately 270,000 clones; under 95% occur once, and the top ten carry 2.5% to 3%. Participant age was roughly 18 to 89 years, and participants resided in approximately 24 US areas. Membership in each cohort depended on participant-reported clinical history. Exposed enrollees had met someone with a PCR-confirmed or clinician-diagnosed COVID-19 case at some point within the 2 weeks before study entry. This CDR3 region has 15 residues. Germline V gene data show CDR1 as SGHVS and CDR2 as FQNEAQ. Trimming cost V 4 bases and J 2 bases; bases outside gene matches: 6.

The chain combines TRBV7-8 with TRBJ2-3, with 7 bases lining up with TRBD1. The TCR comes from a man in his forties or fifties who had been exposed to COVID-19. The sequencing input was PBMCs or T cells enriched from blood (not recorded which). The CDR3 reads CASSSGQANTDTQYF. In nucleotides, the CDR3 is TGTGCCAGCAGCTCCGGACAGGCCAACACAGATACGCAGTATTTT.